These 14 T cell receptor beta chains were sequenced from one sample in a study of shared clonotypes between healthy human individuals. Assay used: immunoSEQ multiplex PCR; TCRdb lists only in-frame clones, some missing. The sample shows 650,000 to 700,000 clones, 90% of them seen only once. The sequenced sample consisted of memory CD8+ T cells from PBMCs. Subset noted: CD45RO+ cells pooled with CCR7-negative TemRA cells. These receptors were taken from a man younger than 35 in good health. Some clones in this sample may be carry-over from other donors' samples.

The chain employs TRBV25-1 and TRBJ1-2; D might be TRBD1 (6 bases). This CDR3 region has 15 residues. Germline V gene data show CDR1 as MGHDK and CDR2 as SYGVNS. The V end lost 4 bases, the J end lost 7 bases, and 19 bases lay between the germline ends. The CDR3 nucleotides read TGTGCCAGCAGTGTTTCCGGGGGCGGGTTAGGTGGCTACACCTTC. Encoded protein: CASSVSGGGLGGYTF.

The chain employs TRBV4-2 and TRBJ2-1; the match to TRBD2 covers 10 bases. The J segment lost 9 bases and the V segment lost 4 bases, leaving 9 bases of the junction unmatched. The CDR3 is made up of 15 amino acids. The V gene's germline CDR1 is LGHNA and CDR2 YNFKEQ. The CDR3 region is CASSPGTSDGAEQFF. The CDR3 DNA is TGTGCCAGCAGCCCCGGGACTAGCGACGGAGCTGAGCAGTTCTTC.

The chain couples TRBV4-1 to TRBJ2-3, with D unresolved. The CDR3 is 12 residues long. CDR1 is MGHRA and CDR2 is YSYEKL in the germline V gene. Trimming stripped 1 base from V and 5 bases from J, with 4 bases between. The CDR3 bases are TGCGCCAGCAGCCAAGCGAGAGATACGCAGTATTTT. As protein: CASSQARDTQYF.

The chain's CDR3 is CASSLLAGGDTQYF. CDR3 DNA: TGTGCCAGCAGTTTACTAGCGGGAGGCGATACGCAGTATTTT. The V call is TRBV28, the J call TRBJ2-3; 11 bases fit TRBD2. This CDR3 region has 14 residues. Trimming took 2 bases from V and 6 from J; bases not matched to a gene: 1. Germline V CDR1 and CDR2: MDHEN, SYDVKM. Full variable domain (missing parts from reference TRBV28 and TRBJ2-3): DVKVTQSSRYLVKRTGEKVFLECVQDMDHENMFWYRQDPGLGLRLIYFSYDVKMKEKGDIPEGYSVSREKKERFSLILESASTNQTSMYLCASSLLAGGDTQYFGPGTRLTVL.

The J gene is TRBJ2-2, the V gene TRBV28; the D gene is possibly TRBD2 (5 bases). Deletions cut 6 bases from V and 4 bases from J, with 15 bases between. The CDR3 length is 15 residues. Germline-derived CDR1 and CDR2 are MDHEN and SYDVKM. In DNA, the CDR3 is TGTGCCAGCAGCATAACGAGCGCGGGCACCGGGGAGCTGTTTTTT. Protein product: CASSITSAGTGELFF.

The chain links TRBV9 to TRBJ1-2; D unresolved. The length of the CDR3 is 15 residues. The germline gives CDR1 SGDLS, CDR2 YYNGEE. Trimming removed 3 bases at V and 4 bases at J, with 16 bases between. The CDR3: CASSAVDEGSYGYTF. The CDR3 coding sequence is TGTGCCAGCAGCGCCGTAGATGAGGGATCCTATGGCTACACCTTC.

The genes are TRBV14 and TRBJ2-1, with TRBD2 matching 7 bases. The length of the CDR3 is 13 residues. The junction had 0 bases not matched to a gene; V was cut back by 3 bases and J by 4 bases. CDR1 SGHDN and CDR2 FVKESK come from the germline V gene. The CDR3 coding sequence is TGTGCCAGCAGCCAGCGGGAGTACAATGAGCAGTTCTTC. Translation: CASSQREYNEQFF.

This chain connects TRBV6-5 to TRBJ2-5, with D possibly matching TRBD2 (5 bases). This CDR3 contains 14 residues. Trimming cost V 6 bases and J 3 bases, with 14 bases left between them. Germline V gene lookup returns CDR1 MNHEY and CDR2 SVGAGI. Here the CDR3 DNA reads TGTGCCAGCAGATCTAGCCGCAATGAAGAGACCCAGTACTTC. Protein product: CASRSSRNEETQYF.

This clone showed up just once. The chain employs TRBV7-2 and TRBJ1-5, with 8 bases lining up with TRBD1. Germline V gene sequence: CDR1 SGHTA, CDR2 FQGNSA. The CDR3 spans 13 residues. The trim removed 5 bases at V and 5 bases at J, leaving 2 bases unmatched. CDR3 nucleotide sequence: TGTGCCAGCAGCGGACAGGGTTATCAGCCCCAGCATTTT. This sequence encodes CASSGQGYQPQHF. The entire variable domain, with the rest obtained from reference TRBV7-2 and TRBJ1-5, is as follows: GAGVSQSPSNKVTEKGKDVELRCDPISGHTALYWYRQSLGQGLEFLIYFQGNSAPDKSGLPSDRFSAERTGGSVSTLTIQRTQQEDSAVYLCASSGQGYQPQHFGDGTRLSIL.

The genes are TRBV2 and TRBJ2-7; perhaps TRBD2 as D (6 bases). The length of the CDR3 is 17 residues. Trimming removed 0 bases from V and 3 bases from J, with 18 bases in between. Germline V gene lookup returns CDR1 SNHLY and CDR2 FYNNEI. In DNA, the CDR3 is TGTGCCAGCAGTGAAGCTGGGACCAGCGGACTATTCTACGAGCAGTACTTC. It specifies CASSEAGTSGLFYEQYF.

The chain recombines TRBV28 with TRBJ2-2, with a weak D call TRBD1 (5 bases). The CDR3 contains 16 residues. V lost 1 base and J 4 bases, leaving 13 bases between the germline ends. Germline loops: CDR1 MDHEN, CDR2 SYDVKM. The CDR3 spells CASSLYSRTGTGELFF. CDR3 DNA sequence: TGTGCCAGCAGTTTATATAGCCGAACAGGCACCGGGGAGCTGTTTTTT.

The chain links TRBV6-1 to TRBJ2-1, with a possible D match to TRBD2 (6 bases). CDR3 length equals 16 residues. V was pared by 0 bases and J by 8 bases, with 17 bases between. Per germline, CDR1 MNHNS and CDR2 SASEGT. The CDR3 loop is CASSEAAGYFVYEQFF. The CDR3 nucleotides are TGTGCCAGCAGTGAAGCGGCGGGGTATTTTGTTTATGAGCAGTTCTTC.

The chain combines TRBV27 with TRBJ1-1; D unclear. The CDR3 is 13 amino acids. In germline, CDR1 is MNHEY, CDR2 SMNVEV (reference sequence). Trimming cost V 2 bases and J 7 bases, with 11 bases left between them. CDR3 protein: CASSLTPTDEAFF. The CDR3 DNA is TGTGCCAGCAGTTTAACACCGACGGATGAAGCTTTCTTT.

The genes are TRBV11-2 and TRBJ2-7, with 9 bases aligning to TRBD1. The CDR3 totals 13 residues. Germline V CDR1 and CDR2: SGHAT, FQNNGV. J gave up 7 bases and V 5 bases, and 6 bases lay outside the gene matches. Here the CDR3 reads CASSIGTGWEQYF. CDR3 in DNA: TGTGCCAGCAGCATCGGGACAGGGTGGGAGCAGTACTTC.